What follows describes a single T cell receptor beta chain. This entry comes from a study of T cell responses to AZD1222 COVID-19 vaccine. Deletions cut 4 bases from V and 7 bases from J, with 8 bases between. Germline values: CDR1 SGHTA, CDR2 FQGNSA. The CDR3 sequence is 12 residues long. Assay: immunoSEQ multiplex PCR; the TCRdb copy retains only in-frame clones and omits some. Among about 89,000 clones listed, approximately 89% were seen once. Sample: peripheral blood, taken on day 0 of MenACWY control vaccination. This receptor was identified in an adult in good health. The chain links TRBV7-2 to TRBJ1-5, with no clear D. The chain's CDR3 is CASSYQEQPQHF. For the CDR3, the DNA is TGTGCCAGCAGCTATCAGGAGCAGCCCCAGCATTTT.